This T cell receptor (beta chain) originates from a study of blood T cell repertoires in COVID-19. About the research overall: Italy, Spain and the United States were the sources of the convalescent and acute COVID-19 samples. PBMCs, B-cell-depleted T cells, or T cells provided the cDNA or gDNA that made up the material.

Original data processing: Nucleated cell number was recorded as an estimate derived from reference gene primer amplification. Data came from immunoSEQ multiplex PCR; TCRdb stores just in-frame clones and leaves some out. V and J calls and clone size follow that table, whereas D and trimming were derived from the DNA. The table includes just under 150,000 clones, roughly 89% detected once. V lost 2 bases and J 5 bases, leaving 12 bases between the germline ends. Germline V gives CDR1 SQVTM, CDR2 ANQGSEA. This CDR3 has 13 residues. The clonotype originates from a woman aged 45-65 years with active or convalescent COVID-19. This chain connects TRBV29-1 to TRBJ1-1, with D perhaps matching TRBD1 (5 bases). The sample taken for sequencing was peripheral blood. CDR3 in DNA: TGCAGCGTTGAATGGGGCGCAAGGACTGAAGCTTTCTTT. It yields the protein CSVEWGARTEAFF.